The entry below describes one T cell receptor (beta chain). The trim removed 2 bases at V and 8 bases at J, leaving 5 bases unmatched. There are 14 residues in the CDR3. Germline CDR1 is SGHTA and CDR2 is FQGTGA. This sample was included in a study of human T cells and chemical hapten exposure. Time point: patch test 1, 2 weeks after DPC sensitization. Described treatment: therapeutic diphenylcyclopropenone sensitization with weekly scalp DPC. TCRdb redid the calling of the RACE reads with MiXCR, one entry per CDR3 protein. The sample has 100,000 to 150,000 distinct CDR3 sequences, roughly 15% seen once; the top ten hold about 0.85%.

This chain links TRBV7-3 with TRBJ2-1, with TRBD1 matching over 8 bases. The sequence came from a man aged 18 to 30 with alopecia areata. Some clones in this sample may be carry-over from other donors' samples. Source: whole blood, taken in connection with sensitization to the hapten diphenylcyclopropenone (DPC). DNA of the CDR3: TGTGCCAGCAGCTTACAGGGGGCTAGGGATGAGCAGTTCTTC. Translation: CASSLQGARDEQFF.